This TCR beta chain was recovered during a study of cytomegalovirus exposure and HLA in healthy donors. Findings and caveats of the study: Later analysis reportedly placed an Asian-associated ancestry cluster below the roughly 680-donor mean in N-insertions.

Note on this clone: What it binds is not known.

CDR1 is SGHDT and CDR2 is YYEEEE in the germline V gene. The length of the CDR3 is 12 residues. Trimming pared 4 bases from V and 2 bases from J, leaving 7 bases between. Healthy people donating bone marrow made up the donors. With 60 Vbeta and 13 Jbeta primers, the PCR was carried out. Profiling relied on immunoSEQ multiplex PCR, and the TCRdb table lists in-frame clones only, not all of them. This table holds some 160,000 clones, approximately 80% found once. This receptor was obtained from a woman between 18 and 30 years old in good health and CMV-seronegative. The chain has TRBV5-6 and TRBJ2-7, with D perhaps TRBD2 (6 bases). Sequencing input: PBMCs. For the CDR3, the DNA is TGTGCCAGCAGCGGCGGGGCCTACGAGCAGTACTTC. Protein: CASSGGAYEQYF.